This record concerns one T cell receptor beta chain sequence. The PCR had 60 Vbeta and 13 Jbeta primers. Data came from immunoSEQ multiplex PCR; TCRdb stores just in-frame clones and leaves some out. This table holds approximately 79,000 clones, over 70% found once. This entry belongs to a study of cytomegalovirus exposure and HLA in healthy donors. CDR1 and CDR2 (germline): SGHRS, YFSETQ. Deletions cut 5 bases from V and 10 bases from J, with 10 bases between. The CDR3 consists of 11 residues. The specimen sequenced was PBMCs. The TCR originated in a woman between 40 and 50 years old in good health and CMV-seropositive. The rearrangement joins TRBV5-1 to TRBJ2-1; D is unclear. CDR3 sequence (DNA): TGCGCCAGCAGTGATCTCGGGGAGCAGTTCTTC. Amino acid sequence: CASSDLGEQFF.